This T cell receptor beta chain was observed in a study of cytomegalovirus exposure and HLA in healthy donors. V shed 2 bases and J shed 4 bases, with 9 bases lying between them. CDR3 length: 14 amino acids. CDR1 and CDR2 from the germline V gene are SGHTA and FQGNSA. The PCR made use of 60 Vbeta and 13 Jbeta primers. Produced via immunoSEQ multiplex PCR; TCRdb's table is partial and in-frame only. The sample records under 200,000 clones, 70% to 85% being singletons. Unrecorded immune exposures were likely, despite nominal health at sampling. Sequencing was carried out using PBMCs. The chain combines TRBV7-2 with TRBJ1-5; weak D call: TRBD1 (6 bases). The receptor was isolated from a man aged 45-65 years in good health and CMV-seropositive. DNA of the CDR3: TGTGCCAGCAGCTTACGGACAGAGAATCAGCCCCAGCATTTT. Translation: CASSLRTENQPQHF.